This TCR beta chain derives from a study of glioma-infiltrating T cells after dendritic cell vaccination. Losses at the gene ends were 2 bases for V and 4 bases for J; bases not matched to a gene: 7. Per germline, CDR1 SGHVS and CDR2 FQNEAQ. This CDR3 has 15 amino acids. Generated by immunoSEQ multiplex PCR, the TCRdb table keeps only in-frame clones and is missing some. The sample has 9,500 to 13,000 clones, more than 65% seen once. The sample's time point: after dendritic cell vaccination, including at tumor progression/relapse. The sequence came from a human donor with glioblastoma. The material sequenced was blood, taken after dendritic cell vaccination. The genes are TRBV7-8 and TRBJ2-7; 8 nucleotides align to TRBD1. The CDR3 nucleotides read TGTGCCAGCAGCTTATTTCAGGGGGCTTGGTACGAGCAGTACTTC. Translation gives CASSLFQGAWYEQYF.